A selection of T cell receptor beta chains follows, all from one sample in a study of CD8 T cells in ankylosing spondylitis. TCRdb called the 5' RACE reads again in MiXCR, with one record for every CDR3 protein. The sample lists about 480,000 distinct CDR3 sequences; approximately 17% were seen once. Sequences were obtained from blood, either unsorted or a sorted T cell fraction (not recorded which). The receptors were sampled from a male donor with ankylosing spondylitis. CDR3s include the opening cysteine and the closing phenylalanine or tryptophan. The order of the fields is clone size, V gene, D gene, J gene, CDR3 DNA, CDR3 protein. The D gene is left open where the match is weak. Expanded clones get a size class; other rows say once, few or many, or leave the size out.

many	TRBV20-1	TRBD1	TRBJ1-1	TGCAGTGCTACGGACAGGCGTCATTGGATGAACACTGAAGCTTTCTTT	CSATDRRHWMNTEAFF
few	TRBV29-1	TRBD2	TRBJ2-3	TGCAGCTCCCAGATCGGGAGGGACACAGATACGCAGTATTTT	CSSQIGRDTDTQYF
.	TRBV3-1	.	TRBJ1-2	TGTGCCAGCAGCCACCTAGACAGAACCTCCTATGGCTACACCTTC	CASSHLDRTSYGYTF
many	TRBV20-1	TRBD1	TRBJ2-7	TGCAGTGCTAGAGATGGCCCAGGGGGCGTCTACGAGCAGTACTTC	CSARDGPGGVYEQYF
many	TRBV12-3/TRBV12-4	.	TRBJ2-1	TGTGCCAGCGGTCGGGGGAGCTCCTACAATGAGCAGTTCTTC	CASGRGSSYNEQFF
many	TRBV5-1	.	TRBJ2-3	TGCGCCAGCACCTTCTATAGTGCAGATACGCAGTATTTT	CASTFYSADTQYF
few	TRBV19	.	TRBJ2-3	TGTGCCAGTAGTATAGACGGGTCACCTAGCACAGATACGCAGTATTTT	CASSIDGSPSTDTQYF
.	TRBV18	TRBD1	TRBJ2-3	TGTGCCAGCTCAAGACAGGGGGCGGATGCAGATACGCAGTATTTT	CASSRQGADADTQYF
few	TRBV18	.	TRBJ1-5	TGTGCCAGCTCACCACGGGGGAATGGGATTCAGCCCCAGCATTTT	CASSPRGNGIQPQHF
.	TRBV6-2/TRBV6-3	.	TRBJ1-6	TGTGCCAGCAGTTACGGGGCACTTGATACCTCCGGGTCCTATAATTCACCCCTCCACTTT	CASSYGALDTSGSYNSPLHF
.	TRBV20-1	TRBD1	TRBJ1-1	TGCAGTATTTACAGGGGGCCAACTGAAGCTTTCTTT	CSIYRGPTEAFF
.	TRBV20-1	TRBD2	TRBJ2-5	TGCAGTGCCAGGACTAGCTGGGAGACCCAGTACTTC	CSARTSWETQYF
few	TRBV2	.	TRBJ1-5	TGTGCCAGCAGTGGGACCCTAGGAAGCAATCAGCCCCAGCATTTT	CASSGTLGSNQPQHF
.	TRBV3-1	.	TRBJ1-2	TGTGCCAGCAGCCAAGATTTTTGGGGGTCTGGCTACACCTTC	CASSQDFWGSGYTF
few	TRBV14	.	TRBJ2-3	TGTGCCAGCAGCCAAGATCTCACGGGGGGCACAGATACGCAGTATTTT	CASSQDLTGGTDTQYF
.	TRBV27	.	TRBJ1-6	TGTGCCAGCAGTTTGACAGCGAGCTCCTATAATTCACCCCTCCACTTT	CASSLTASSYNSPLHF
few	TRBV2	.	TRBJ2-1	TGTGCCACCCGGAGGGGGGGGTACAATGAGCAGTTCTTC	CATRRGGYNEQFF
many	TRBV6-1	TRBD1	TRBJ1-5	TGTGCCAGCAGTACGACAGGGTATCAGCCCCAGCATTTT	CASSTTGYQPQHF
.	TRBV5-1	TRBD2	TRBJ2-2	TGCGCCGGAGCGGTGGGACTAGCGAACACCGGGGAGCTGTTTTTT	CAGAVGLANTGELFF
few	TRBV20-1	TRBD2	TRBJ2-3	TGCAGTGTTCAGACTAGCGGGAGACCAGATACGCAGTATTTT	CSVQTSGRPDTQYF
.	TRBV3-1	.	TRBJ2-2	TGTGCCAGCAGCCAAGACGGGCTCGCGAACACCGGGGAGCTGTTTTTT	CASSQDGLANTGELFF
few	TRBV29-1	.	TRBJ1-2	TGCAGCGTTTACCGGGACCCTTATGGCTACACCTTC	CSVYRDPYGYTF
few	TRBV5-1	TRBD2	TRBJ2-3	TGCGCCAGCAGCTTGGCAGGAGGACTAGCGTACCAAGAGGGCACAGATACGCAGTATTTT	CASSLAGGLAYQEGTDTQYF
.	TRBV7-2	.	TRBJ2-5	TGTGCCAGCAGCCTTACTAGGAAAGAGACCCAGTACTTC	CASSLTRKETQYF
few	TRBV5-6	.	TRBJ1-1	TGTGCCAGCACCCTGAGAGGGGGTATGAAGACTGAAGCTTTCTTT	CASTLRGGMKTEAFF
few	TRBV29-1	TRBD1	TRBJ2-7	TGCAGCGTTCTAGGGGGCGATTCCTACGAGCAGTACTTC	CSVLGGDSYEQYF
.	TRBV5-5	TRBD2	TRBJ2-5	TGTGCCAGCAGCCGTGTAGCGGGGGGGAAAGAGACCCAGTACTTC	CASSRVAGGKETQYF
many	TRBV29-1	TRBD2	TRBJ2-3	TGCAGCGTTGATGCGGGAGGGAGCACAGATACGCAGTATTTT	CSVDAGGSTDTQYF
many	TRBV12-3/TRBV12-4	TRBD1	TRBJ1-5	TGTGCCAGCAGCACAGGGGCTAATCAGCCCCAGCATTTT	CASSTGANQPQHF
few	TRBV27	.	TRBJ2-5	TGTGCCAGCAGGGGGTGGCAGGGGCGGGAGACCCAGTACTTC	CASRGWQGRETQYF
many	TRBV12-3/TRBV12-4	.	TRBJ1-5	TGTGCCAGCAGCCGGAGGGAGGACGGCAATCAGCCCCAGCATTTT	CASSRREDGNQPQHF
many	TRBV12-3/TRBV12-4	.	TRBJ1-5	TGTGCCAGCAGATTGGGGGACGGGGAAAATCAGCCCCAGCATTTT	CASRLGDGENQPQHF
few	TRBV10-2	TRBD1	TRBJ2-1	TGCGCCAGCAGTGACGCGGGACAGGTCGTCTACAATGAGCAGTTCTTC	CASSDAGQVVYNEQFF
.	TRBV6-1	TRBD1	TRBJ2-5	TGTGCCAGCAGTCAATTAACAGGGGGTATCACCTCGAGGTGGAGAGAGACCCAGTACTTC	CASSQLTGGITSRWRETQYF
many	TRBV5-1	.	TRBJ1-1	TGCGCCAGCAGTCCGGATTTGAACACTGAAGCTTTCTTT	CASSPDLNTEAFF
.	TRBV6-5	TRBD1	TRBJ2-7	TGTGCCAGCAGTTACCGGGACAGGGGAGGCTACGAGCAGTACTTC	CASSYRDRGGYEQYF
.	TRBV11-2	TRBD2	TRBJ2-2	TGTGCCAGCAGCTTGTGGACTAGCCGGGCGACCGGGGAGCTGTTTTTT	CASSLWTSRATGELFF
.	TRBV10-1	.	TRBJ2-3	TGCGCCAGCAGCGAGGACAGCACAGATACGCAGTATTTT	CASSEDSTDTQYF
few	TRBV4-1	.	TRBJ2-5	TGCGCCAGCGTCAGCTTCGGTAAGGAGACCCAGTACTTC	CASVSFGKETQYF
.	TRBV4-1	.	TRBJ1-2	TGCGCCAGCAGGCCGGGGCAGTTCAACTATGGCTACACCTTC	CASRPGQFNYGYTF
.	TRBV5-4	TRBD2	TRBJ2-1	TGTGCCAGCAGCTCGGAGGGGACTAGGGTTTGGAATGAGCAGTTCTTC	CASSSEGTRVWNEQFF
few	TRBV5-1	TRBD2	TRBJ2-1	TGCGCCAGCAGCCGGAGGTCTAGCGGGGACAATGAGCAGTTCTTC	CASSRRSSGDNEQFF
.	TRBV19	.	TRBJ2-3	TGTGCCAGTAGTACGCCAGAGGTTCGTACGCAGTATTTT	CASSTPEVRTQYF
.	TRBV30	.	TRBJ1-4	TGTGCCTGGGGGAACGGCGTCTGGCGGGAAAAACTGTTTTTT	CAWGNGVWREKLFF
few	TRBV7-2	TRBD2	TRBJ2-1	TGTGCCAGCAGCTTAGTGGGCGGGGGTCGAAATGAGCAGTTCTTC	CASSLVGGGRNEQFF
few	TRBV11-3	TRBD2	TRBJ2-5	TGTGCCAGCAGAGCGGGTAGCGGGGGGCCCCAAGAGACCCAGTACTTC	CASRAGSGGPQETQYF
once	TRBV24-1	TRBD2	TRBJ2-3	TGTGCCACCAGTGACGCTCTTCCCCAGCGGGAGGCGGGTACGCAGTATTTT	CATSDALPQREAGTQYF
few	TRBV5-1	TRBD1	TRBJ1-1	TGCGCCAGCAGCACGGGACAGGGGATGGCCCCTGGTGGGTTT	CASSTGQGMAPGGF
.	TRBV4-1	TRBD1	TRBJ2-7	TGCGCCAGCAGCCCAGACCGGGACAGGAGCTCCTACGAGCAGTACTTC	CASSPDRDRSSYEQYF
many	TRBV12-3/TRBV12-4	.	TRBJ1-2	TGTGCCAGCAGGAGGGGGAACTATGGCTACACCTTC	CASRRGNYGYTF
.	TRBV2	.	TRBJ2-1	TGTGCCAGCACTGGACTCGGCCCCTACAATGAGCAGTTCTTC	CASTGLGPYNEQFF
.	TRBV19	.	TRBJ2-1	TGTGCCAGTACTGGCAAGAATGAGCAGTTCTTC	CASTGKNEQFF
many	TRBV12-3/TRBV12-4	.	TRBJ2-1	TGTGCCAGCAGTCTCCCAGGGGCCGTTAGTTGGTTCTTC	CASSLPGAVSWFF
many	TRBV29-1	.	TRBJ2-2	TGCAGCGTTGGGCAACACCCGACTGGCACCGGGGAGCTGTTTTTT	CSVGQHPTGTGELFF
.	TRBV2	TRBD2	TRBJ2-4	TGTGCCAGCAGTGAAGCTCGGGGACTAGCCTTAGCCAAAAACATTCAGTACTTC	CASSEARGLALAKNIQYF
.	TRBV13	.	TRBJ2-2	TGTGCCAGCAGCTTCGGTCGGCTAGGCGGGGAGCTGTTTTTT	CASSFGRLGGELFF
few	TRBV20-1	.	TRBJ1-2	TGCAGTGCTGGAGTGGGCGCCCGCTATGGCTACACCTTC	CSAGVGARYGYTF
.	TRBV12-3/TRBV12-4	.	TRBJ1-1	TGTGCCAGCAGTTTAAAGGTAGAACCTTTCTTT	CASSLKVEPFF